One T cell receptor beta chain is described in this entry. The target antigen is unknown. Germline lookup yields CDR1 SNHLY and CDR2 FYNNEI. This CDR3 comprises 14 residues. Trimming removed 7 bases from V and 5 bases from J, with 17 bases in between. The data were obtained in a study of OX40 agonist ivuxolimab in advanced cancers. The wider study: Partial responses were achieved by three patients: one hepatocellular carcinoma, two cutaneous melanoma. Findings of the study overall: Patients with a partial response at 0.1-3.0 mg/kg had among the lowest clonal expansion. At doses 0.1 to 3.0 mg/kg, CD4+ and CD8+ clones expanded.

The data were produced by immunoSEQ multiplex PCR, yet TCRdb's version contains in-frame clones alone and is incomplete. The table shows around 74,000 clones, with just under 90% occurring only once. This receptor was obtained from an adult with an advanced solid tumor such as melanoma, head and neck, liver or kidney cancer. The chain carries TRBV2 and TRBJ2-5; a possible D gene is TRBD2 (7 bases). Material: CD4+ or CD8+ T cells sorted from blood, obtained in a trial of the OX40 agonist ivuxolimab. In DNA form, the CDR3 reads TGTGCCAGCACCTCGAGGGGGGGCTCGGAGACCCAGTACTTC. Its protein product is CASTSRGGSETQYF.